The entry below describes one T cell receptor beta chain. Its antigen has not been determined. There are no base qualities to consult, and no much larger clone falls within one base. This sample's treatment or condition label indicates: in vitro stimulation with specific CMV peptide epitopes to enrich CMV-specific T cells. This entry comes from a study of T cell repertoires in cytomegalovirus infection (dated by TCRdb to 2018 to 2020). Study-level background: The peptide stimulations were aimed at well-studied HLA-B-restricted epitopes as well as recently identified HLA-C-restricted CMV epitopes, whose presentation resists viral immunomodulation. The HLA type of each donor mattered for the analysis, because public TCR beta signatures pointed to carriage of CMV infection along with the matching HLA type. Study-level results and caveats: The ex vivo response was dominated by HLA-C-restricted CMV-specific TCR beta clonotypes, which also provided the single most frequent clonotype in two of eight donors. In both this cohort and an independent cohort of 300 to 450 donors, the cumulative frequency of public TCR beta family members distinguished carriers of CMV infection plus the relevant HLA type.

The instrument given in TCRdb is Illumina HiSeq 1500. The public reads were reanalyzed by TCRdb: fastp trimming at Q25, MiXCR alignment, in-frame beta chains only. Rows with a matching CDR3 protein are joined into one entry that keeps the most common DNA and genes. For this sample the table gives a few hundred thousand distinct CDR3 sequences, of which roughly 43% were detected only once. 48% of the sample is taken by the ten largest. The receptor comes from a human donor in good health (CMV status not recorded). Some clones in this sample may be carry-over from other donors' samples. Material: cultured PBMCs, obtained from culture after CMV antigen stimulation.

The CDR3 region has the sequence CASSLYRAPNQPQHF. The base sequence is TGTGCCAGCAGTTTATACAGGGCCCCCAATCAGCCCCAGCATTTT. The chain joins TRBV27 to TRBJ1-5; a weak D assignment points to TRBD1 (6 bases agree). Spanning cysteine to phenylalanine, the CDR3 consists of 15 amino acids. The only DNA kept is the CDR3, 45 bases in frame from the first base. From the germline V gene (reference sequence), CDR1 is MNHEY and CDR2 is SMNVEV. Between the V and J ends, shortened by 1 base and 3 bases respectively, the junction contains 10 bases.